One and the same sample provided the 5 T cell receptor beta chains below, sequenced in a study of CD8 T cells in Susac syndrome. An amount of RNA that ranged from roughly 0.5 to 1 ug was reverse transcribed with random hexamers. MiXCR, run by TCRdb on the immunoSEQ multiplex PCR reads, gives a single entry per CDR3 protein. The sample consists of 120,000 or so distinct CDR3 sequences, around 94% of them appearing once. Sequenced input: CD8+ T cells from PBMCs. These receptors came from a human donor with Susac syndrome.

The rearrangement links TRBV5-4 to TRBJ2-7, with 8 bases aligning to TRBD2. Germline CDR1 reads SGHNT; CDR2 reads YYREEE (reference sequence). V shed 4 bases and J 0 bases; nucleotides not matched to a gene: 9. CDR3 size: 16 residues. The CDR3, as DNA: TGTGCCAGCAGCCAAGGGACGGGGGGGGACTCCTACGAGCAGTACTTC. This gives the protein CASSQGTGGDSYEQYF.

The rearrangement uses TRBV7-9 and TRBJ2-7, with a possible D match to TRBD1 (7 bases). The CDR3 has 16 residues. CDR1 is SEHNR, CDR2 FQNEAQ, per germline (reference sequence). V shed 4 bases and J shed 0 bases, with 16 bases lying between them. CDR3 sequence: CASSSRDSPLSYEQYF. DNA for the CDR3: TGTGCCAGCAGCTCGCGGGACAGTCCCCTCTCCTACGAGCAGTACTTC.

The V and J genes are TRBV5-1 and TRBJ2-1; 7 bases are a match to TRBD2. This CDR3 region has 12 residues. CDR1 and CDR2 (germline): SGHRS, YFSETQ. V lost 6 bases, J lost 5 bases, and 2 bases stayed unmatched. CDR3 in amino acids: CASTSGDNEQFF. The CDR3 DNA follows: TGCGCCAGCACCAGCGGGGACAATGAGCAGTTCTTC.

This chain uses TRBV15 with TRBJ2-7; D may be TRBD2 (5 bases). Per the germline V gene, CDR1 is LNHNV and CDR2 is YYDKDF (reference sequence). Trimming removed 8 bases from V and 6 bases from J, with 17 bases in between. The CDR3 covers 13 residues. The CDR3 loop is CATATGISSEQYF. In DNA form, the CDR3 reads TGTGCCACCGCCACGGGGATCTCTAGCGAGCAGTACTTC. The full variable domain, its missing parts supplied by reference TRBV15 and TRBJ2-7, is DAMVIQNPRYQVTQFGKPVTLSCSQTLNHNVMYWYQQKSSQAPKLLFHYYDKDFNNEADTPDNFQSRRPNTSFCFLDIRSPGLGDTAMYLCATATGISSEQYFGPGTRLTVT.

The chain uses TRBV5-1 and TRBJ2-2; the D is unclear. The CDR3 runs 13 residues. Trimming stripped 2 bases from V and 5 bases from J, with 7 bases between. Germline loops: CDR1 SGHRS, CDR2 YFSETQ. The CDR3 region is CASSLDPTGELFF. CDR3 in DNA: TGCGCCAGCAGCTTAGACCCGACCGGGGAGCTGTTTTTT.